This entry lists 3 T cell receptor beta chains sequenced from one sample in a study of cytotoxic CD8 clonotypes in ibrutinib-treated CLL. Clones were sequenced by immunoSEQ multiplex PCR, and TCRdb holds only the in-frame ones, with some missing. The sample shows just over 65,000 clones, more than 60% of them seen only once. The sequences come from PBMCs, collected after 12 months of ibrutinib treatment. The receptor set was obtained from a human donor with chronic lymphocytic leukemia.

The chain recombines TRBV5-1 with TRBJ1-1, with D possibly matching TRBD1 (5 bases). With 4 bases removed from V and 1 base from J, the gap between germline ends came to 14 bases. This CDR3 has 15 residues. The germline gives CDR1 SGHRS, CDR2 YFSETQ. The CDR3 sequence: CASSRDVQGNTEAFF. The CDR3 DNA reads TGCGCCAGCAGCCGGGACGTTCAGGGGAACACTGAAGCTTTCTTT.

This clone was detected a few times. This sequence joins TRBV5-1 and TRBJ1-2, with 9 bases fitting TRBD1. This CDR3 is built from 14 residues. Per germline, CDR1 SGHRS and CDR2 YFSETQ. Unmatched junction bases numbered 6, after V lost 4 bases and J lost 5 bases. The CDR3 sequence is CASSPEGTGYGYTF. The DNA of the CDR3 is TGCGCCAGCAGCCCAGAAGGGACAGGGTATGGCTACACCTTC. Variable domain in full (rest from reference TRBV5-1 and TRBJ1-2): KAGVTQTPRYLIKTRGQQVTLSCSPISGHRSVSWYQQTPGQGLQFLFEYFSETQRNKGNFPGRFSGRQFSNSRSEMNVSTLELGDSALYLCASSPEGTGYGYTFGSGTRLTVV.

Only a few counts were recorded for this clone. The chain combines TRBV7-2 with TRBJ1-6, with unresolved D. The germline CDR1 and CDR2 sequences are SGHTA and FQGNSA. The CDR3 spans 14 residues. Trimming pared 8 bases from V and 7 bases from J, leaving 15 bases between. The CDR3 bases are TGTGCCAGCTCCCGTGGGGTGGGAAATTCACCCCTCCACTTT. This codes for CASSRGVGNSPLHF.